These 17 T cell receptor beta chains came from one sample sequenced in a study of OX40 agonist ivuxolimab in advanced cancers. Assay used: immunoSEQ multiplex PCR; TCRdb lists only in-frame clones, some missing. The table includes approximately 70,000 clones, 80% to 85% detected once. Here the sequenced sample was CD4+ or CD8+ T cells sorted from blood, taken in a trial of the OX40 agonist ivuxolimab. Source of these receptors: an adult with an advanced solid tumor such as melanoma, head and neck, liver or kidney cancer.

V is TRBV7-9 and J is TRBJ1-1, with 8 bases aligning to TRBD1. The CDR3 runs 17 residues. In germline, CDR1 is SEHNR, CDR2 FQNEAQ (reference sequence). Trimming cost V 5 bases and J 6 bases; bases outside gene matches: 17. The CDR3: CASSPRGGGQAVAEAFF. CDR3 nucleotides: TGTGCCAGCAGCCCCCGAGGTGGGGGACAGGCGGTTGCTGAAGCTTTCTTT.

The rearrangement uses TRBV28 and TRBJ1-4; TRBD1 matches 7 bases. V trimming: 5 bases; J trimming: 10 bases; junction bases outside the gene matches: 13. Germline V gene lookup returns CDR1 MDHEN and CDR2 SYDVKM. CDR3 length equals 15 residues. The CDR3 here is CASSALRTGVRKLFF. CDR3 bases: TGTGCCAGCAGTGCCCTGAGGACAGGTGTAAGAAAACTGTTTTTT.

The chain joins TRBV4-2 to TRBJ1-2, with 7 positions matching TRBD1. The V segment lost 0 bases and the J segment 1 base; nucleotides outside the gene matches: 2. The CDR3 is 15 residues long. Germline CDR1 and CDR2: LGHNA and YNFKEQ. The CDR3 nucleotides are TGTGCCAGCAGCCAAGAGACAGGGAATAACTATGGCTACACCTTC. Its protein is CASSQETGNNYGYTF.

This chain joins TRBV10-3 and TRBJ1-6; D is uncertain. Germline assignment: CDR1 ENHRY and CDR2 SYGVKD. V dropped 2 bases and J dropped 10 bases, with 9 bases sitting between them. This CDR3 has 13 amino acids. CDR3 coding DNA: TGTGCCATCAGTGAGGGTGGAAACTCACCCCTCCACTTT. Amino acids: CAISEGGNSPLHF.

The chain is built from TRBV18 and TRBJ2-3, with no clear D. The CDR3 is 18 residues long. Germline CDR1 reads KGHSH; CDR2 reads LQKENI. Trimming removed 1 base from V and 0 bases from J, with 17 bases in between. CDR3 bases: TGTGCCAGCTCACCACTAGGTTTGAAGGGAACTAGCACAGATACGCAGTATTTT. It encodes CASSPLGLKGTSTDTQYF.

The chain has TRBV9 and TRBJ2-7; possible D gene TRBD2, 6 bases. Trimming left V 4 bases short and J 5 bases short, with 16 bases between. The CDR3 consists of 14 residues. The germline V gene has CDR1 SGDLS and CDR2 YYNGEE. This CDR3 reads CASSPRTMSNEQYF. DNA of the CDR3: TGTGCCAGCAGCCCCCGGACTATGTCCAACGAGCAGTACTTC.

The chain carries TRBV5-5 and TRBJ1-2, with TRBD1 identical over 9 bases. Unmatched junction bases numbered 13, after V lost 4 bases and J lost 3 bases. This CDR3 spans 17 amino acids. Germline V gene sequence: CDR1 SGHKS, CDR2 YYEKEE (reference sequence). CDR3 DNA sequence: TGTGCCAGCAGCCGGCGGACAGGGGTCACGACGGACTATGGCTACACCTTC. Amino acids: CASSRRTGVTTDYGYTF.

The CDR3 DNA sequence: TGTGCCAGTAGTCCAACATGGACAGCAGATACGCAGTATTTT. Translation gives CASSPTWTADTQYF. V gene TRBV19 combines with J gene TRBJ2-3, with a tentative D call TRBD1 (6 bases). Germline CDR1 and CDR2: LNHDA and SQIVND (reference sequence). Between the trimmed V and J ends, which lost 5 bases and 4 bases, there was a span of 13 bases. CDR3 length equals 14 residues.

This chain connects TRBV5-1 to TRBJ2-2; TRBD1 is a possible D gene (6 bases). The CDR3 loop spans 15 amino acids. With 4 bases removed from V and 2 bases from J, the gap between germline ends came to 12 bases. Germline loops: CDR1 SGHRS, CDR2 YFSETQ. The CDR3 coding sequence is TGCGCCAGCAGCGAGAGGGGGATTAACACCGGGGAGCTGTTTTTT. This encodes CASSERGINTGELFF.

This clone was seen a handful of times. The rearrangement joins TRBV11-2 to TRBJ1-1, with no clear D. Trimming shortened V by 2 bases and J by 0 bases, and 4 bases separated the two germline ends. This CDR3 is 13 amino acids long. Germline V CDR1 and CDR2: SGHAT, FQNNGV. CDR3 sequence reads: CASSLWLNTEAFF. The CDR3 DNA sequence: TGTGCCAGCAGCTTATGGCTGAACACTGAAGCTTTCTTT.

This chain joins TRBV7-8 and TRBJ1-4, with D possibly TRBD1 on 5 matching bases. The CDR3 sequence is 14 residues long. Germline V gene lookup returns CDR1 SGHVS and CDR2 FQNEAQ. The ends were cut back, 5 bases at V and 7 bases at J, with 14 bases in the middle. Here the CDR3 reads CASSLGGGGEKLFF. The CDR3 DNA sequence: TGTGCCAGCAGCCTGGGGGGTGGAGGTGAAAAACTGTTTTTT.

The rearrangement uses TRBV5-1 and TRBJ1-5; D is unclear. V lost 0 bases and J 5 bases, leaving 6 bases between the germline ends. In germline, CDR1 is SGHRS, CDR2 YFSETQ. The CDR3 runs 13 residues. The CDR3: CASSLGVDQPQHF. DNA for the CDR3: TGCGCCAGCAGCTTGGGGGTGGATCAGCCCCAGCATTTT.

The CDR3 here is CASSTRDTPGFLNEQFF. The CDR3 bases are TGTGCCAGCAGCACGAGGGACACGCCGGGGTTTTTAAATGAGCAGTTCTTC. The chain couples TRBV7-3 to TRBJ2-1; tentative D call: TRBD1 (6 bases). From germline, CDR1 is SGHTA and CDR2 FQGTGA. Deletions cut 5 bases from V and 7 bases from J, with 24 bases between. This CDR3 comprises 17 residues.

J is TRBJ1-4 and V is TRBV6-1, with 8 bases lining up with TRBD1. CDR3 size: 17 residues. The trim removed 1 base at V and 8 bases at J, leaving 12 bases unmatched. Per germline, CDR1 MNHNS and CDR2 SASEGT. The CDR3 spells CASSEGQGAGLQEKLFF. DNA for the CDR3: TGTGCCAGCAGTGAAGGGCAGGGGGCTGGTCTGCAGGAAAAACTGTTTTTT.

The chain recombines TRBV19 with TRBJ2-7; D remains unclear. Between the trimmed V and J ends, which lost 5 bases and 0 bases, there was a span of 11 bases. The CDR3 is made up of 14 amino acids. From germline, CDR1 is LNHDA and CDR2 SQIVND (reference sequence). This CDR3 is CASSVLGRSYEQYF. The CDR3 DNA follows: TGTGCCAGTAGTGTTTTAGGTCGCTCCTACGAGCAGTACTTC.

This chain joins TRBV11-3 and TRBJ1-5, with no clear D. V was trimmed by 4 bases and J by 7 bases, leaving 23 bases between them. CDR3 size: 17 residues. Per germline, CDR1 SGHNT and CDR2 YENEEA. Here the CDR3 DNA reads TGTGCCAGCAGCTCCACCAACTCAAAACACGGACGACAGCCCCAGCATTTT. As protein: CASSSTNSKHGRQPQHF.

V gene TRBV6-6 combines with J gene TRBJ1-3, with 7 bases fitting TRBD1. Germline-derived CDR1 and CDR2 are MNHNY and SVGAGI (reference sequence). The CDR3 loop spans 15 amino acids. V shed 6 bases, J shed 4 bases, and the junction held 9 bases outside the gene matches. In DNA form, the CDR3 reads TGTGCCAGCAGACGGGACAGATCCTCCGGAAACACCATATATTTT. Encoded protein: CASRRDRSSGNTIYF.